A selection of T cell receptor beta chains follows, all from one sample in a study of blood T cell repertoires in COVID-19. Sequenced by immunoSEQ multiplex PCR; TCRdb stores in-frame clones only, minus some. Of over 200,000 clones detected, more than 65% appear once; the ten largest clones hold approximately 4.7%. Sequencing was done on a sample of peripheral blood. The source is a man aged 50-59 years with active or convalescent COVID-19. Each CDR3 is given with its conserved first and last residue. The D gene is left open where the match is weak. Clone size is shown for a subset of rows, as once, few, many or a class of expanded clone.

v_call	clone_size	d_call	j_call	cdr3_aa	cdr3_nt
TRBV3-1/TRBV3-2	NA	TRBD2	TRBJ2-7	CASSQVSGTSGGFSYEQYF	TGTGCCAGCAGCCAGGTTAGCGGGACTAGCGGGGGGTTTTCCTACGAGCAGTACTTC
TRBV11-2	NA	NA	TRBJ1-5	CASSLDSSGQPQHF	TGTGCCAGCAGCCTCGACAGCTCCGGTCAGCCCCAGCATTTT
TRBV10-3	NA	NA	TRBJ1-2	CAISGMQRRNYGYTF	TGTGCCATCAGTGGGATGCAGAGGCGAAACTATGGCTACACCTTC
TRBV27	NA	NA	TRBJ1-3	CASSFSQDSGNTIYF	TGTGCCAGCAGTTTTTCACAGGACTCTGGAAACACCATATATTTT
TRBV3-1/TRBV3-2	NA	NA	TRBJ1-1	CASSRDPGRSEAFF	TGTGCCAGCAGCCGAGACCCCGGGAGATCGGAAGCTTTCTTT
TRBV20-1	once	TRBD2	TRBJ2-7	CSASGVGTSGGVYEQYF	TGCAGTGCTAGTGGGGTCGGGACTAGCGGGGGTGTCTACGAGCAGTACTTC
TRBV28	NA	NA	TRBJ2-7	CASSSLGYEQYF	TGTGCCAGCAGTTCCCTAGGCTACGAGCAGTACTTC
TRBV28	NA	NA	TRBJ1-5	CAIRALNQPQHF	TGTGCCATCAGGGCCCTCAATCAGCCCCAGCATTTT
TRBV5-1	NA	NA	TRBJ1-1	CASSLAGNTEAFF	TGCGCCAGCAGCTTGGCAGGGAACACTGAAGCTTTCTTT
TRBV28	NA	TRBD1	TRBJ1-4	CASSLSGQGKEKLFF	TGTGCCAGCAGTCTATCGGGACAGGGAAAGGAAAAACTGTTTTTT
TRBV21-1	NA	NA	TRBJ1-5	CASSELNRGSNQPQHF	TGTGCCAGCAGCGAACTCAACAGGGGCTCCAATCAGCCCCAGCATTTT
TRBV2	NA	TRBD2	TRBJ2-4	CASSDAGLAGGLAKNIQYF	TGTGCCAGCAGTGATGCGGGACTAGCGGGGGGGCTAGCCAAAAACATTCAGTACTTC
TRBV6-5	NA	TRBD1	TRBJ1-6	CASSYSIQGDSPLHF	TGTGCCAGCAGTTACTCGATTCAGGGGGACTCACCCCTCCACTTT
TRBV2	once	TRBD1	TRBJ1-1	CASSVYRGIEAFF	TGTGCCAGCAGCGTATACAGGGGTATTGAAGCTTTCTTT
TRBV19	NA	TRBD1	TRBJ1-1	CASSPRGPTEAFF	TGTGCCAGTAGTCCCAGGGGGCCCACTGAAGCTTTCTTT
TRBV2	NA	NA	TRBJ2-7	CASSGAYEQYF	TGTGCCAGCAGTGGCGCCTACGAGCAGTACTTC
TRBV7-2	NA	TRBD1	TRBJ2-2	CASSPQTGGDGELFF	TGTGCCAGCAGCCCTCAGACAGGGGGCGACGGGGAGCTGTTTTTT
TRBV19	NA	NA	TRBJ1-1	CASSMGAAGNTEAFF	TGTGCCAGTAGTATGGGGGCCGCGGGGAACACTGAAGCTTTCTTT
TRBV2	NA	TRBD1	TRBJ1-3	CASSENLMRRTGSGNTIYF	TGTGCCAGCAGTGAAAATCTTATGAGGAGGACAGGGTCCGGAAACACCATATATTTT
TRBV12-2	once	NA	TRBJ1-5	CASRLAGYGTGFFLSNQPQHF	TGTGCAAGTCGCTTAGCGGGGTATGGGACAGGATTCTTCCTTAGCAATCAGCCCCAGCATTTT
TRBV5-4	NA	NA	TRBJ1-6	CASSRDNSYNSPLHF	TGTGCCAGCAGCCGGGACAACTCCTATAATTCACCCCTCCACTTT
TRBV10-3	NA	NA	TRBJ2-7	CAISESGLQSSYEQYF	TGTGCCATCAGTGAGTCGGGACTCCAAAGCTCCTACGAGCAGTACTTC
TRBV7-2	NA	TRBD2	TRBJ2-7	CASSIQSSGGTYEQYF	TGTGCCAGCAGCATACAATCTAGCGGGGGGACCTACGAGCAGTACTTC
TRBV5-1	NA	TRBD1	TRBJ2-7	CASSPDRRSSYEQYF	TGCGCCAGCAGCCCGGACAGGCGAAGCTCCTACGAGCAGTACTTC
TRBV5-6	NA	NA	TRBJ2-3	CASSAQGFTDTQYF	TGTGCCAGCAGCGCACAGGGCTTCACAGATACGCAGTATTTT
TRBV6-5	NA	TRBD1	TRBJ2-3	CASRPGQITDTQYF	TGTGCCAGCAGGCCGGGACAGATCACAGATACGCAGTATTTT
TRBV6-5	NA	NA	TRBJ1-2	CASGKTPPGYGYTF	TGTGCCAGCGGGAAGACTCCCCCGGGGTATGGCTACACCTTC
TRBV11-3	NA	NA	TRBJ1-2	CASSPLKQGTTNYGYTF	TGTGCCAGCAGCCCCCTGAAGCAGGGGACGACAAACTATGGCTACACCTTC
TRBV2	NA	NA	TRBJ1-6	CASSVRTADNSPLHF	TGTGCCAGCAGTGTAAGAACAGCTGATAATTCACCCCTCCACTTT
TRBV4-1	NA	NA	TRBJ2-7	CASSQLWRGRYEQYF	TGCGCCAGCAGCCAACTTTGGCGGGGCCGGTACGAGCAGTACTTC
TRBV21-1	NA	NA	TRBJ2-1	CASSRGAPHNEQFF	TGTGCCAGCAGTCGGGGGGCCCCCCACAATGAGCAGTTCTTC
TRBV10-2	NA	TRBD1	TRBJ1-1	CASGRQGASMGTEAFF	TGCGCCAGCGGCCGACAGGGGGCGTCGATGGGCACTGAAGCTTTCTTT
TRBV6-2/TRBV6-3	NA	NA	TRBJ1-2	CASSYAGVVYGYTF	TGTGCCAGCAGTTACGCAGGGGTGGTGTATGGCTACACCTTC
TRBV6-5	NA	TRBD1	TRBJ1-1	CASSSRQGLNTEAFF	TGTGCCAGCAGTTCGCGACAGGGACTGAACACTGAAGCTTTCTTT
TRBV5-6	NA	TRBD1	TRBJ1-2	CASIQGQRNYGYTF	TGTGCCAGCATCCAGGGACAGAGAAACTATGGCTACACCTTC
TRBV2	NA	TRBD1	TRBJ1-3	CASSRDRGGGNTIYF	TGTGCCAGCAGTCGGGACAGGGGTGGCGGAAACACCATATATTTT
TRBV5-4	NA	TRBD1	TRBJ2-3	CASSQPRGPTDTQYF	TGTGCCAGCAGTCAACCCAGGGGGCCGACAGATACGCAGTATTTT
TRBV27	NA	NA	TRBJ1-6	CASSLNRVGNSPLHF	TGTGCCAGCAGTTTAAACAGGGTCGGAAATTCACCCCTCCACTTT
TRBV11-2	NA	NA	TRBJ2-1	CASSRIRGNNEQFF	TGTGCCAGCAGCCGAATCAGAGGGAACAATGAGCAGTTCTTC
TRBV6-1	NA	TRBD1	TRBJ1-5	CASSAGTGISNQPQHF	TGTGCCAGCAGTGCGGGGACAGGCATTAGCAATCAGCCCCAGCATTTT
TRBV6-5	NA	NA	TRBJ1-6	CASTRGAGEGSPLHF	TGTGCCAGCACCCGCGGGGCAGGGGAGGGATCACCCCTCCACTTT
TRBV25-1	NA	NA	TRBJ1-1	CASSELGVTGTEAFF	TGTGCCAGCAGTGAATTAGGGGTTACGGGCACTGAAGCTTTCTTT
TRBV28	NA	NA	TRBJ1-1	CASRQGTINTEAFF	TGTGCCAGCAGGCAGGGGACAATTAACACTGAAGCTTTCTTT
TRBV30	NA	NA	TRBJ1-4	CAWRGRTERREKLFF	TGTGCCTGGAGGGGTAGGACAGAGCGTCGGGAAAAACTGTTTTTT
TRBV12-3/TRBV12-4	many	NA	TRBJ1-2	CASSLGQYGYTF	TGTGCCAGCAGTTTAGGGCAGTATGGCTACACCTTC
TRBV19	NA	NA	TRBJ1-5	CASSSRDKSWDQPQHF	TGTGCCAGTAGTAGCCGGGACAAATCATGGGATCAGCCCCAGCATTTT